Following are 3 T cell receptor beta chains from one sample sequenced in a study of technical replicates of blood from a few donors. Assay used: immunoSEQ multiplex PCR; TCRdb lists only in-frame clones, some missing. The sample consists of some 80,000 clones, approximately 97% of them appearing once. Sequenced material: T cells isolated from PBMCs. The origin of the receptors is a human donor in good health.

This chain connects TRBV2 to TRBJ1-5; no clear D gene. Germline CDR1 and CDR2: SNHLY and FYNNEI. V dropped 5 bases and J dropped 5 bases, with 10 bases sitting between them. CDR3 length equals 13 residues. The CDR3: CASSTAIDQPQHF. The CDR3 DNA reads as TGTGCCAGCAGTACCGCGATTGATCAGCCCCAGCATTTT.

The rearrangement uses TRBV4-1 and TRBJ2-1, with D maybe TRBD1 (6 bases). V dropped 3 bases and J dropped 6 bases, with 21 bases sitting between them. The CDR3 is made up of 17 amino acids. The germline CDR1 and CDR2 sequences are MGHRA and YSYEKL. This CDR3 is CASSQNFQGIRLNEQFF. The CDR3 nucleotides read TGCGCCAGCAGCCAGAACTTTCAGGGGATTCGACTCAATGAGCAGTTCTTC.

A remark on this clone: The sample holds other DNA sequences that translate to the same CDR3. The DNA of the CDR3 is TGTGCCAGTGGGACACTTTATAGCAATCAGCCCCAGCATTTT. Residues: CASGTLYSNQPQHF. V is TRBV19 and J is TRBJ1-5, with a possible D match to TRBD1 (6 bases). The CDR3 runs 14 residues. The germline V and J ends were trimmed by 8 bases and 0 bases, with 11 bases remaining between them. The germline V gene encodes CDR1 LNHDA and CDR2 SQIVND (reference sequence).